This T cell receptor beta chain was sequenced for a study of blood T cell repertoires in COVID-19. Clones were read by immunoSEQ multiplex PCR, and TCRdb kept only the in-frame ones, dropping some. Of more than 150,000 clones listed, around 78% are singletons. Germline loops: CDR1 SGHTA, CDR2 FQGNSA. The junction had 2 bases not matched to a gene; V was cut back by 0 bases and J by 1 base. The CDR3 is 16 residues long. This clonotype originated in a woman aged 80 or older with active or convalescent COVID-19. The V and J genes are TRBV7-2 and TRBJ2-3, with 9 bases lining up with TRBD2. The material sequenced was peripheral blood. CDR3 sequence: CASSLARTSGTDTQYF. The CDR3 region has the DNA TGTGCCAGCAGCTTAGCTCGGACTAGCGGCACAGATACGCAGTATTTT.